The 19 T cell receptor beta chains below all came from one sample that was sequenced in a study of blood T cell repertoires in COVID-19. TCRdb's copy holds only in-frame clones and misses some; the assay was immunoSEQ multiplex PCR. Of over 30,000 clones detected, over 70% appear once; the ten largest clones hold 7.5% to 10%. Sequences were obtained from peripheral blood. These receptor sequences come from a human donor in a cohort sampled during active COVID-19.

This clone came up once. The chain recombines TRBV9 with TRBJ2-1, with 14 bases fitting TRBD2. V was pared by 0 bases and J by 7 bases, with 9 bases of the junction left unmatched. Looked up from germline, CDR1 is SGDLS and CDR2 is YYNGEE. The CDR3 has 18 amino acids. DNA of the CDR3: TGTGCCAGCAGCGTAGTACCGAGGGGGACTAGCGGGAGTAATGAGCAGTTCTTC. This codes for CASSVVPRGTSGSNEQFF.

The V gene is TRBV27, the J gene TRBJ2-5; weak D call: TRBD1 (6 bases). This CDR3 spans 15 amino acids. Trimming pared 6 bases from V and 5 bases from J, leaving 19 bases between. Per the germline V gene, CDR1 is MNHEY and CDR2 is SMNVEV (reference sequence). As DNA, the CDR3 is TGTGCCAGCAGACAGGGTTTTGTCGACGGGGAGACCCAGTACTTC. This encodes CASRQGFVDGETQYF.

This chain connects TRBV19 to TRBJ2-2; TRBD1 matches at 7 bases. Germline CDR1 and CDR2: LNHDA and SQIVND (reference sequence). The CDR3 totals 16 residues. V lost 5 bases and J lost 0; bases outside the gene matches: 6. CDR3: CASSGDRRSNTGELFF. The CDR3 DNA sequence: TGTGCCAGTAGTGGGGACAGAAGGTCGAACACCGGGGAGCTGTTTTTT.

This clone was seen only a few times. This rearrangement joins TRBV28 to TRBJ2-7, with D possibly TRBD1 on 6 matching bases. The V end was cut by 7 bases, the J end by 2 bases, with 9 bases between. Germline loops: CDR1 MDHEN, CDR2 SYDVKM. This CDR3 spans 12 amino acids. CDR3 protein: CASMAGAYEQYF. CDR3 nucleotide sequence: TGTGCCAGCATGGCAGGGGCCTACGAGCAGTACTTC.

V gene TRBV28 combines with J gene TRBJ2-7; 7 nucleotides align to TRBD2. This CDR3 has 14 amino acids. The ends lost 1 base at V and 2 bases at J; junction bases unmatched: 2. From germline, CDR1 is MDHEN and CDR2 SYDVKM. CDR3 residues: CASSLYGRTYEQYF. CDR3 nucleotides: TGTGCCAGCAGTTTATACGGGAGGACCTACGAGCAGTACTTC.

The rearrangement uses TRBV2 and TRBJ1-2; D unresolved. This CDR3 comprises 12 residues. Germline V gene data show CDR1 as SNHLY and CDR2 as FYNNEI. Trimming removed 5 bases from V and 6 bases from J, with 10 bases in between. The CDR3 loop reads CASSKWPDGYTF. The DNA of the CDR3 is TGTGCCAGCAGTAAGTGGCCCGATGGCTACACCTTC.

This clone has only a few counts. V is TRBV24-1 and J is TRBJ2-5; 7 bases fit TRBD1. Germline V gene sequence: CDR1 KGHDR, CDR2 SFDVKD. Trimming cost V 3 bases and J 0 bases; bases outside gene matches: 3. The CDR3 length is 15 residues. In DNA form, the CDR3 reads TGTGCCACCAGTGATCCGGACAGGTACCAAGAGACCCAGTACTTC. Its protein is CATSDPDRYQETQYF.

This sequence joins TRBV7-2 and TRBJ1-2; 8 positions match TRBD1. J gave up 12 bases and V 4 bases, and 10 bases lay outside the gene matches. Germline assignment: CDR1 SGHTA and CDR2 FQGNSA. This CDR3 contains 13 residues. DNA for the CDR3: TGTGCCAGCAGCTCCGGACAGGGCCTCAGGGACACCTTC. Its translation is CASSSGQGLRDTF.

The chain uses TRBV28 and TRBJ2-7; perhaps TRBD2 as D (5 bases). Germline V gives CDR1 MDHEN, CDR2 SYDVKM. The CDR3 contains 16 residues. With 4 bases removed from V and 0 bases from J, the gap between germline ends came to 16 bases. The CDR3 DNA is TGTGCCAGCAGTTCCTTCGACGGGGAAGGCTCCTACGAGCAGTACTTC. Residues: CASSSFDGEGSYEQYF.

The J gene is TRBJ2-3, the V gene TRBV11-2; 10 bases are a match to TRBD2. Germline V gene sequence: CDR1 SGHAT, CDR2 FQNNGV. This CDR3 spans 18 amino acids. Losses at the gene ends were 1 base for V and 0 bases for J; bases not matched to a gene: 7. The CDR3 DNA reads as TGTGCCAGCAGCTTAGTTGGTAGCGGGAGGAAGAGCACAGATACGCAGTATTTT. This gives the protein CASSLVGSGRKSTDTQYF.

J is TRBJ1-1 and V is TRBV12-3 or TRBV12-4; D is uncertain. The ends were cut back, 2 bases at V and 8 bases at J, with 6 bases in the middle. This CDR3 comprises 11 residues. CDR3 DNA sequence: TGTGCCAGCAGTTTAAAAAGCGAAGCTTTCTTT. It encodes CASSLKSEAFF.

This chain connects TRBV18 to TRBJ1-2; 11 bases align to TRBD1. The germline V gene encodes CDR1 KGHSH and CDR2 LQKENI. Trimming cost V 3 bases and J 7 bases; bases outside gene matches: 4. The CDR3 sequence is 14 residues long. The DNA of the CDR3 is TGTGCCAGCTCACCGGACAGGGGGCTTAGTGGCTACACCTTC. Translating it yields CASSPDRGLSGYTF.

The chain is built from TRBV19 and TRBJ2-1; TRBD2 aligns across 7 bases. After removal of 7 bases from V and 0 bases from J, the junction contained 6 bases not matched to a gene. Germline CDR1 reads LNHDA; CDR2 reads SQIVND (reference sequence). The CDR3 spans 15 residues. This chain's CDR3 is CASTLSGSSYNEQFF. The CDR3 region has the DNA TGTGCCAGTACCCTTAGCGGGTCCTCCTACAATGAGCAGTTCTTC.

The genes are TRBV4-3 and TRBJ2-3, with D perhaps matching TRBD2 (5 bases). V gave up 2 bases and J gave up 1 base, with 19 bases separating them. The germline V gene encodes CDR1 LGHNA and CDR2 YSLEER. This CDR3 region has 18 residues. CDR3 nucleotide sequence: TGCGCCAGCAGCCAACGGAGCCTCCGGGAATGGGGCACAGATACGCAGTATTTT. Its protein product is CASSQRSLREWGTDTQYF.

This chain connects TRBV7-3 to TRBJ1-1, with D unresolved. The V end was cut by 0 bases, the J end by 1 base, with 9 bases between. The CDR3 extends over 15 amino acids. Germline V gene lookup returns CDR1 SGHTA and CDR2 FQGTGA. CDR3 protein: CASSLTPGGNTEAFF. CDR3 nucleotides: TGTGCCAGCAGCTTAACTCCGGGAGGGAACACTGAAGCTTTCTTT. Full variable domain (remainder filled in from reference TRBV7-3 and TRBJ1-1): GAGVSQTPSNKVTEKGKYVELRCDPISGHTALYWYRQSLGQGPEFLIYFQGTGAADDSGLPNDRFFAVRPEGSVSTLKIQRTERGDSAVYLCASSLTPGGNTEAFFGQGTRLTVV.

J is TRBJ1-2 and V is TRBV19; D remains unclear. V was shortened by 7 bases and J by 2 bases, with 11 bases between the two germline ends. The CDR3 runs to 13 residues. The germline gives CDR1 LNHDA, CDR2 SQIVND (reference sequence). The CDR3 region is CASTGGTNYGYTF. DNA for the CDR3: TGTGCCAGTACCGGCGGCACGAACTATGGCTACACCTTC.

The J gene is TRBJ2-3, the V gene TRBV6-6; D is undetermined. Germline CDR1 and CDR2: MNHNY and SVGAGI (reference sequence). CDR3 length equals 14 residues. V dropped 4 bases and J dropped 0 bases, with 8 bases sitting between them. CDR3: CASSSWRSTDTQYF. CDR3 in DNA: TGTGCCAGCAGTTCGTGGCGGAGCACAGATACGCAGTATTTT.

The genes are TRBV29-1 and TRBJ2-7, with D possibly being TRBD2 (5 bases). Trimming pared 6 bases from V and 4 bases from J, leaving 10 bases between. From germline, CDR1 is SQVTM and CDR2 ANQGSEA. The CDR3 consists of 11 residues. CDR3 sequence (DNA): TGCAGCGTGGCCGGGATTTACGAGCAGTACTTC. It codes for CSVAGIYEQYF.

The chain has TRBV4-1 and TRBJ2-1, with no clear D. The CDR3 runs 14 residues. Germline CDR1 reads MGHRA; CDR2 reads YSYEKL. V shed 3 bases and J shed 7 bases, with 13 bases lying between them. The CDR3 here is CASSHPRGANEQFF. In nucleotides, the CDR3 is TGCGCCAGCAGCCACCCCCGCGGTGCTAATGAGCAGTTCTTC.